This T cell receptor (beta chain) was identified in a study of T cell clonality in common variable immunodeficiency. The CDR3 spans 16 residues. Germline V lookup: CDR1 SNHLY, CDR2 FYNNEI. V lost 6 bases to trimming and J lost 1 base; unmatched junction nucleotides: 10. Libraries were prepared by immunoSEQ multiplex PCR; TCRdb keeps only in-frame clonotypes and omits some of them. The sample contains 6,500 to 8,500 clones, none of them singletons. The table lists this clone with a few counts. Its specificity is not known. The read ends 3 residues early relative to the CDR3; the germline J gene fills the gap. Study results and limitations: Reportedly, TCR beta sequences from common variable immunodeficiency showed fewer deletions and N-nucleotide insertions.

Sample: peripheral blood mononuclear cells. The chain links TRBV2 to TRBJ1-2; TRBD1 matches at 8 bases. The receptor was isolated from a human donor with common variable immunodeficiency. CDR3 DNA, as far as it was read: TGTGCCAGCAGCAAGGTATCAGGGGGCTATAACTATGGC. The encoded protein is CASSKVSGGYNYG. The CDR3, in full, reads CASSKVSGGYNYGYTF.